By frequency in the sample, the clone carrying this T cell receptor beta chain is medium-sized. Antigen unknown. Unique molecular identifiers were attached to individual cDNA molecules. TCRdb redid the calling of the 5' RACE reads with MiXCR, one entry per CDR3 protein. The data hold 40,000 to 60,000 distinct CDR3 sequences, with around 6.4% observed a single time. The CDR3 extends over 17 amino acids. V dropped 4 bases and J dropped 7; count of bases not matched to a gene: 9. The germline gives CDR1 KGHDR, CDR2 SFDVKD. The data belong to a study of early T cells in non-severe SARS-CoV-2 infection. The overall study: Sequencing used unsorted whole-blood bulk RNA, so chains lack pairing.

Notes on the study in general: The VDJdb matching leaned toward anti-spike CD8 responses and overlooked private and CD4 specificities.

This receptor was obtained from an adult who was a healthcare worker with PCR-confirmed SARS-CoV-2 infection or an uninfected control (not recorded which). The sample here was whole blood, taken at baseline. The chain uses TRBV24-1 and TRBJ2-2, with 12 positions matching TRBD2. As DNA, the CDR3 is TGTGCCACCAGTGAATCTAGCGGGAGGGCCTTGGTCGGGGAGCTGTTTTTT. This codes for CATSESSGRALVGELFF.